This paragraph reports one T cell receptor (beta chain). What it binds is not known. Trimming removed 0 bases from V and 4 bases from J, with 12 bases in between. Germline CDR1 is GTSNPN and CDR2 is SVGIG (reference sequence). There are 14 residues in the CDR3. Method: immunoSEQ multiplex PCR; TCRdb's copy keeps in-frame clones and lacks some. The table shows about 110,000 clones, with about 92% occurring only once. The sample comes from a study of graft-versus-host responses after intestinal transplantation. Study in general: Every recipient underwent anti-thymocyte globulin induction, then tacrolimus and steroids for approximately 3 years.

Points from the study as a whole: GvH clones surfaced in recipient marrow, some emerging earlier in ileum or blood.

The sequence derives from a human donor who was the organ donor for an intestinal transplant. The sample here was unstimulated CD8+ T cells sorted from spleen or lymph node cells, taken before transplant. V usage is TRBV30 and J usage is TRBJ1-1; D uncertain. CDR3 DNA sequence: TGTGCCTGGAGTGTCGGAGTCGGCGGCACTGAAGCTTTCTTT. It codes for CAWSVGVGGTEAFF.